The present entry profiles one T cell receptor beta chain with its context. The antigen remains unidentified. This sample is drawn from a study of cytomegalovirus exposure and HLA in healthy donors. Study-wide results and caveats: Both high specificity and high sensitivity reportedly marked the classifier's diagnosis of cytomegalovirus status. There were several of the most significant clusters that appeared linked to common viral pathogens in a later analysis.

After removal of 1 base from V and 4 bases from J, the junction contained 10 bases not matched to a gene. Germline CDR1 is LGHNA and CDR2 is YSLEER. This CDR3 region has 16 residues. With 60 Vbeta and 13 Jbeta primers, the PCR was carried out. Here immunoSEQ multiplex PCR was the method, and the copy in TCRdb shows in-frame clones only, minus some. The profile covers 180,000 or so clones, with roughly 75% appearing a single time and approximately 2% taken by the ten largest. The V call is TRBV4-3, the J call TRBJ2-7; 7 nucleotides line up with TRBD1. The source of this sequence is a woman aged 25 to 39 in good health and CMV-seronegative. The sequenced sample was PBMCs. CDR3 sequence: CASSQALGDRVYEQYF. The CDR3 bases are TGCGCCAGCAGCCAAGCCCTGGGAGACAGGGTGTACGAGCAGTACTTC.